The rows below give T cell receptor beta chains drawn from one sample of a study of tumor-infiltrating lymphocytes in glioblastoma multiforme. MiXCR, run by TCRdb on the multiplex PCR reads, gives a single entry per CDR3 protein. The sample carries tens of thousands of distinct CDR3 sequences, more than 55% recorded once. Material: brain tumor tissue. The receptors originated from a male donor with glioblastoma. Each CDR3 is given with its conserved first and last residue. Fields, in order: D gene, J gene, clone size, V gene, CDR3 protein, CDR3 DNA. The D gene is left open where the match is weak. Clone size is stated in some rows and not others, as once, few, many or a class when expanded.

>NA|TRBJ2-1|NA|TRBV11-3
CASRARGDSEQFF
TGTGCCAGCAGGGCACGGGGGGACAGTGAGCAGTTCTTC
>TRBD1|TRBJ2-1|NA|TRBV5-1
CASGLGGQGARNEQFF
TGCGCCAGCGGCTTGGGCGGACAGGGGGCAAGGAATGAGCAGTTCTTC
>TRBD2|TRBJ2-2|large|TRBV11-2
CASTPSFGQGLAVNTGELFF
TGTGCCAGCACCCCCTCATTCGGCCAAGGGCTAGCGGTAAACACCGGGGAGCTGTTTTTT
>NA|TRBJ1-2|once|TRBV11-2
CASSSYRTGICGYTF
TGTGCCAGCAGCTCATACCGAACAGGAATCTGTGGCTACACCTTC
>NA|TRBJ2-7|NA|TRBV10-1
CASSANQMGGQYF
TGCGCCAGCAGTGCCAATCAGATGGGGGGGCAGTACTTC
>TRBD2|TRBJ2-2|NA|TRBV2
CASLLLAGVTGKLFF
TGTGCCAGCCTTTTGCTAGCGGGAGTTACCGGGAAGCTGTTTTTT
>NA|TRBJ2-6|few|TRBV7-8
CASPSTGANVLTF
TGCGCCAGCCCTTCAACTGGGGCCAACGTCCTGACTTTC
>TRBD1|TRBJ2-7|many|TRBV10-3
CAIRGQSYEQYF
TGTGCCATCAGGGGACAGAGCTACGAGCAGTACTTC
>TRBD1|TRBJ2-5|many|TRBV6-1
CASSEGSWQGVWETQYF
TGTGCCAGCAGTGAAGGGTCGTGGCAGGGGGTCTGGGAGACCCAGTACTTC
>TRBD2|TRBJ2-1|NA|TRBV6-5
CASSYATSGGNVQFF
TGTGCCAGCAGTTACGCAACTAGCGGGGGAAATGTGCAGTTCTTC
>TRBD2|TRBJ2-6|NA|TRBV6-6
CANRRLAGGTGANVLTF
TGTGCCAACAGGCGTCTAGCGGGAGGGACTGGGGCCAACGTCCTGACTTTC
>NA|TRBJ1-1|many|TRBV6-1
CASSFDGTEAFF
TGTGCCAGCAGTTTCGACGGGACTGAAGCTTTCTTT
>NA|TRBJ2-2|NA|TRBV7-9
CASRGGDGEPVF
TGTGCCAGCAGGGGCGGGGACGGGGAGCCGGTTTTT
>NA|TRBJ2-2|NA|TRBV5-1
CASSPLRGGVNGELFF
TGCGCCAGCAGCCCCTTAAGGGGAGGCGTTAACGGGGAGCTGTTTTTT
>TRBD2|TRBJ2-6|NA|TRBV25-1
CASSVAGDPFGANVLTF
TGTGCCAGCAGTGTAGCGGGAGACCCCTTTGGGGCCAACGTCCTGACTTTC
>NA|TRBJ2-5|NA|TRBV7-6
CASSLGPGSETQYF
TGTGCCAGCAGTTTAGGCCCGGGATCGGAGACCCAGTACTTC
>TRBD1|TRBJ2-5|many|TRBV20-1
CSARDSTGLQETQYF
TGCAGTGCTAGAGATTCGACAGGGCTCCAAGAGACCCAGTACTTC
>NA|TRBJ1-4|NA|TRBV29-1
CSVDGGSGEKLFF
TGCAGCGTTGATGGGGGGAGCGGAGAAAAACTGTTTTTT
>TRBD2|TRBJ2-3|NA|TRBV29-1
CSVVGGPFVRFPDTQYF
TGCAGCGTAGTGGGAGGGCCTTTTGTCCGATTCCCAGATACCCAGTATTTT
>TRBD2|TRBJ2-7|NA|TRBV11-2
CASSLTSESNEQYF
TGTGCCAGCAGCTTAACTAGCGAAAGTAACGAGCAGTACTTC
>NA|TRBJ2-1|NA|TRBV10-3
CANSDGTSNEQFF
TGTGCCAACAGTGATGGCACTAGCAATGAGCAGTTCTTC
>NA|TRBJ2-5|medium-sized|TRBV6-1
CASAMFDRETQYF
TGTGCCAGCGCGATGTTTGATCGGGAGACCCAGTACTTC
>NA|TRBJ2-3|NA|TRBV10-1
CASSEAIRSTQYF
TGCGCCAGCAGTGAAGCTATTCGGAGTACGCAGTATTTT
>NA|TRBJ2-7|many|TRBV20-1
CSAQLLGYEQYF
TGCAGTGCCCAGCTACTAGGGTACGAGCAGTACTTC
>NA|TRBJ2-1|NA|TRBV20-1
CSVRVRVVASEQFF
TGCAGTGTTAGAGTTCGGGTGGTAGCATCCGAGCAGTTCTTC
>NA|TRBJ2-1|NA|TRBV20-1
CSANPSGTVNEQFF
TGCAGTGCTAATCCCTCCGGGACGGTAAATGAGCAGTTCTTC
>NA|TRBJ2-2|NA|TRBV11-2
CASSLVDTGRYTGELFF
TGTGCCAGCAGCTTAGTGGATACAGGGAGGTACACCGGGGAGCTGTTTTTT
>TRBD2|TRBJ2-3|NA|TRBV20-1
CSATILLGTSGREGTDTQYF
TGCAGTGCTACGATTTTACTTGGGACTAGCGGGAGGGAGGGCACAGATACGCAGTATTTT
>TRBD2|TRBJ2-5|NA|TRBV29-1
CSVLGGGAGETQYF
TGCAGCGTCCTTGGCGGGGGGGCCGGAGAGACCCAGTACTTC
>NA|TRBJ2-1|NA|TRBV7-9
CTSSILDRSSYNEQFF
TGTACAAGCAGCATCCTCGACAGAAGCTCCTACAATGAGCAGTTCTTC
>NA|TRBJ2-3|NA|TRBV6-6
CATFRGDTQYF
TGTGCCACCTTTCGGGGCGATACGCAGTATTTT
>TRBD2|TRBJ2-1|once|TRBV5-1
CASSSGRSGGPGHEQFF
TGCGCCAGCAGCTCTGGGCGATCGGGAGGCCCCGGCCATGAGCAGTTCTTC
>NA|TRBJ2-5|NA|TRBV20-1
CSAIRQPQETKYF
TGCAGTGCTATCAGACAACCCCAAGAGACAAAGTACTTC
>TRBD2|TRBJ2-1|medium-sized|TRBV6-2/TRBV6-3
CASSPRGGERNEQFF
TGTGCCAGCAGCCCCCGGGGAGGGGAAAGGAATGAGCAGTTCTTC
>TRBD1|TRBJ2-7|NA|TRBV11-2
CGSSSGTGETYEQYF
TGTGGCAGCAGTTCCGGGACAGGGGAAACCTACGAGCAGTACTTC
>TRBD2|TRBJ2-2|many|TRBV4-1
CASSRVEGLAFAGELFF
TGCGCCAGCAGCCGGGTGGAGGGACTAGCATTTGCCGGGGAGCTGTTTTTT
>NA|TRBJ2-7|many|TRBV6-4
CASSRTVYEQYF
TGTGCCAGCAGTCGGACCGTCTACGAGCAGTACTTC
>NA|TRBJ2-7|NA|TRBV20-1
CSARDLANGIYEQYF
TGCAGTGCTAGAGATCTCGCTAACGGAATCTACGAGCAGTACTTC
>TRBD2|TRBJ2-7|once|TRBV6-6
CACRDQGLAEGRAPYEQYF
TGTGCCTGCAGGGATCAGGGACTAGCGGAAGGGAGGGCTCCCTACGAGCAGTACTTC
>NA|TRBJ2-4|NA|TRBV11-2
CASSLWKVDIQYF
TGTGCCAGCAGCTTATGGAAGGTAGACATTCAGTACTTC
>NA|TRBJ1-1|NA|TRBV30
CAWFPGTVGTEAFF
TGTGCCTGGTTTCCCGGGACGGTGGGCACTGAAGCTTTCTTT
>NA|TRBJ2-5|NA|TRBV29-1
CSVESPSRETQCF
TGCAGCGTTGAATCTCCTAGCCGAGAGACCCAGTGCTTC
>TRBD2|TRBJ2-7|NA|TRBV5-1
CASSLLAGGPPEQYF
TGCGCCAGCAGCTTGCTCGCGGGAGGGCCTCCCGAGCAGTACTTC
>TRBD1|TRBJ2-5|NA|TRBV7-9
CASSSDRGKETQYF
TGTGCCAGCAGCTCGGACAGGGGAAAAGAGACCCAGTACTTC
>NA|TRBJ2-7|few|TRBV7-2
CASSDTGTRSYEQYF
TGTGCCAGCAGCGACACCGGGACTCGTTCCTACGAGCAGTACTTC
>TRBD1|TRBJ2-1|many|TRBV5-4
CASSFGQGSYNEQFF
TGTGCCAGCAGCTTCGGACAGGGGAGCTACAATGAGCAGTTCTTC
>TRBD2|TRBJ2-7|many|TRBV28
CASSLVGVAGGREQYF
TGTGCCAGCAGTTTGGTTGGGGTCGCGGGAGGGCGCGAGCAGTACTTC
>NA|TRBJ2-7|NA|TRBV12-3/TRBV12-4
CASSLQPGKQYF
TGTGCCAGCAGTTTGCAGCCTGGTAAGCAGTACTTC
>TRBD2|TRBJ2-3|NA|TRBV5-4
CASSQLSGGDTQYF
TGTGCCAGCAGCCAACTATCGGGAGGAGATACACAGTATTTT
>TRBD1|TRBJ1-1|NA|TRBV6-1
CASSDAWGQGIEGAFF
TGTGCCAGCAGTGATGCGTGGGGACAGGGGATTGAGGGAGCTTTCTTT
>NA|TRBJ1-4|NA|TRBV20-1
CSAKDPRETEKLFF
TGCAGTGCTAAAGACCCCCGAGAAACAGAGAAACTGTTTTTT
>NA|TRBJ1-1|NA|TRBV29-1
CSVDSPDNTEAFF
TGCAGCGTTGATAGTCCTGATAACACTGAAGCTTTCTTT
>NA|TRBJ2-5|many|TRBV5-5
CASSLAGVGETQYF
TGTGCCAGCAGCTTGGCGGGAGTGGGCGAGACCCAGTACTTC
>NA|TRBJ2-1|NA|TRBV6-2/TRBV6-3
CASSLSGGGYDEQFF
TGTGCCAGCAGTTTGTCTGGCGGGGGCTACGATGAGCAGTTCTTC
>NA|TRBJ1-4|many|TRBV10-3
CAISEGQEGEKLFF
TGTGCCATCAGTGAGGGCCAGGAGGGAGAAAAACTGTTTTTT
>NA|TRBJ2-3|many|TRBV20-1
CSASGSSDTQYF
TGCAGTGCTAGCGGGAGCTCAGATACGCAGTATTTT
>TRBD1|TRBJ2-1|NA|TRBV6-5
CASSQAGQEQFF
TGTGCCAGCAGTCAGGCCGGACAGGAACAGTTCTTC
>NA|TRBJ2-5|NA|TRBV24-1
CATGTPLQGTQYF
TGTGCCACCGGGACACCCCTCCAAGGGACCCAGTACTTC
>TRBD2|TRBJ2-3|few|TRBV12-3/TRBV12-4
CASRKTSVSADTQYF
TGTGCCAGCAGAAAGACTAGCGTCAGCGCAGATACGCAGTATTTT
>TRBD1|TRBJ2-7|few|TRBV7-6
CASSSGTGGLEQYF
TGTGCCAGCAGCTCCGGGACAGGGGGTCTCGAGCAGTACTTC